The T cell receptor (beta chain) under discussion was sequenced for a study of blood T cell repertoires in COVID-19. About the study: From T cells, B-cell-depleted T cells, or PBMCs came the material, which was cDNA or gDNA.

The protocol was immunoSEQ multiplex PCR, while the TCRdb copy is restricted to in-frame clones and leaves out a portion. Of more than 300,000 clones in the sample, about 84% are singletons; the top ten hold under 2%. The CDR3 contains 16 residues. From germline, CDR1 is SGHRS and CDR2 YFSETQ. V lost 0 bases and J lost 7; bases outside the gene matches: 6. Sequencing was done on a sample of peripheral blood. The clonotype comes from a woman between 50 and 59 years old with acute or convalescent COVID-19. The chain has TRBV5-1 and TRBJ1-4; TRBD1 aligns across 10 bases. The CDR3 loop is CASSLGTGGGIEKLFF. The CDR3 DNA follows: TGCGCCAGCAGCTTGGGGACAGGGGGAGGAATTGAAAAACTGTTTTTT.